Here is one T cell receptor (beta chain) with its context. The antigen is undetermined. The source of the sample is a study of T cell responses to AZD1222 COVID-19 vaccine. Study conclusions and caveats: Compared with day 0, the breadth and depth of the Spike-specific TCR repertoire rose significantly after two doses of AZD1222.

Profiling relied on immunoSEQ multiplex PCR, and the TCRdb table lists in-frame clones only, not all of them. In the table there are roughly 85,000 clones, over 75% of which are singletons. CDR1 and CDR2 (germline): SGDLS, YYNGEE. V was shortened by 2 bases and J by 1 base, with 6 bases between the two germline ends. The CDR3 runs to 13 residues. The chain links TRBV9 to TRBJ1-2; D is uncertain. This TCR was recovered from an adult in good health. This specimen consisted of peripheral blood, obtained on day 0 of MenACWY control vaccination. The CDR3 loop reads CASSVYGNYGYTF. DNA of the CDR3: TGTGCCAGCAGCGTTTACGGTAACTATGGCTACACCTTC.